This T cell receptor beta chain was obtained from a study of OX40 agonist ivuxolimab in advanced cancers. Germline CDR1 and CDR2: MNHEY and SVGAGI. V was cut by 6 bases and J by 7 bases, with 15 bases left in between. The CDR3 has 14 amino acids. Assay: immunoSEQ multiplex PCR; the TCRdb copy retains only in-frame clones and omits some. Among around 80,000 clones listed, over 85% were seen once. The sample in question was CD4+ or CD8+ T cells sorted from blood, obtained in a trial of the OX40 agonist ivuxolimab. This chain links TRBV6-5 with TRBJ1-4; D call uncertain. This clonotype was sampled from an adult with an advanced solid tumor such as melanoma, head and neck, liver or kidney cancer. The CDR3 sequence is CASRSGGSGEKLFF. For the CDR3, the DNA is TGTGCCAGCAGGTCGGGAGGGAGTGGTGAAAAACTGTTTTTT.